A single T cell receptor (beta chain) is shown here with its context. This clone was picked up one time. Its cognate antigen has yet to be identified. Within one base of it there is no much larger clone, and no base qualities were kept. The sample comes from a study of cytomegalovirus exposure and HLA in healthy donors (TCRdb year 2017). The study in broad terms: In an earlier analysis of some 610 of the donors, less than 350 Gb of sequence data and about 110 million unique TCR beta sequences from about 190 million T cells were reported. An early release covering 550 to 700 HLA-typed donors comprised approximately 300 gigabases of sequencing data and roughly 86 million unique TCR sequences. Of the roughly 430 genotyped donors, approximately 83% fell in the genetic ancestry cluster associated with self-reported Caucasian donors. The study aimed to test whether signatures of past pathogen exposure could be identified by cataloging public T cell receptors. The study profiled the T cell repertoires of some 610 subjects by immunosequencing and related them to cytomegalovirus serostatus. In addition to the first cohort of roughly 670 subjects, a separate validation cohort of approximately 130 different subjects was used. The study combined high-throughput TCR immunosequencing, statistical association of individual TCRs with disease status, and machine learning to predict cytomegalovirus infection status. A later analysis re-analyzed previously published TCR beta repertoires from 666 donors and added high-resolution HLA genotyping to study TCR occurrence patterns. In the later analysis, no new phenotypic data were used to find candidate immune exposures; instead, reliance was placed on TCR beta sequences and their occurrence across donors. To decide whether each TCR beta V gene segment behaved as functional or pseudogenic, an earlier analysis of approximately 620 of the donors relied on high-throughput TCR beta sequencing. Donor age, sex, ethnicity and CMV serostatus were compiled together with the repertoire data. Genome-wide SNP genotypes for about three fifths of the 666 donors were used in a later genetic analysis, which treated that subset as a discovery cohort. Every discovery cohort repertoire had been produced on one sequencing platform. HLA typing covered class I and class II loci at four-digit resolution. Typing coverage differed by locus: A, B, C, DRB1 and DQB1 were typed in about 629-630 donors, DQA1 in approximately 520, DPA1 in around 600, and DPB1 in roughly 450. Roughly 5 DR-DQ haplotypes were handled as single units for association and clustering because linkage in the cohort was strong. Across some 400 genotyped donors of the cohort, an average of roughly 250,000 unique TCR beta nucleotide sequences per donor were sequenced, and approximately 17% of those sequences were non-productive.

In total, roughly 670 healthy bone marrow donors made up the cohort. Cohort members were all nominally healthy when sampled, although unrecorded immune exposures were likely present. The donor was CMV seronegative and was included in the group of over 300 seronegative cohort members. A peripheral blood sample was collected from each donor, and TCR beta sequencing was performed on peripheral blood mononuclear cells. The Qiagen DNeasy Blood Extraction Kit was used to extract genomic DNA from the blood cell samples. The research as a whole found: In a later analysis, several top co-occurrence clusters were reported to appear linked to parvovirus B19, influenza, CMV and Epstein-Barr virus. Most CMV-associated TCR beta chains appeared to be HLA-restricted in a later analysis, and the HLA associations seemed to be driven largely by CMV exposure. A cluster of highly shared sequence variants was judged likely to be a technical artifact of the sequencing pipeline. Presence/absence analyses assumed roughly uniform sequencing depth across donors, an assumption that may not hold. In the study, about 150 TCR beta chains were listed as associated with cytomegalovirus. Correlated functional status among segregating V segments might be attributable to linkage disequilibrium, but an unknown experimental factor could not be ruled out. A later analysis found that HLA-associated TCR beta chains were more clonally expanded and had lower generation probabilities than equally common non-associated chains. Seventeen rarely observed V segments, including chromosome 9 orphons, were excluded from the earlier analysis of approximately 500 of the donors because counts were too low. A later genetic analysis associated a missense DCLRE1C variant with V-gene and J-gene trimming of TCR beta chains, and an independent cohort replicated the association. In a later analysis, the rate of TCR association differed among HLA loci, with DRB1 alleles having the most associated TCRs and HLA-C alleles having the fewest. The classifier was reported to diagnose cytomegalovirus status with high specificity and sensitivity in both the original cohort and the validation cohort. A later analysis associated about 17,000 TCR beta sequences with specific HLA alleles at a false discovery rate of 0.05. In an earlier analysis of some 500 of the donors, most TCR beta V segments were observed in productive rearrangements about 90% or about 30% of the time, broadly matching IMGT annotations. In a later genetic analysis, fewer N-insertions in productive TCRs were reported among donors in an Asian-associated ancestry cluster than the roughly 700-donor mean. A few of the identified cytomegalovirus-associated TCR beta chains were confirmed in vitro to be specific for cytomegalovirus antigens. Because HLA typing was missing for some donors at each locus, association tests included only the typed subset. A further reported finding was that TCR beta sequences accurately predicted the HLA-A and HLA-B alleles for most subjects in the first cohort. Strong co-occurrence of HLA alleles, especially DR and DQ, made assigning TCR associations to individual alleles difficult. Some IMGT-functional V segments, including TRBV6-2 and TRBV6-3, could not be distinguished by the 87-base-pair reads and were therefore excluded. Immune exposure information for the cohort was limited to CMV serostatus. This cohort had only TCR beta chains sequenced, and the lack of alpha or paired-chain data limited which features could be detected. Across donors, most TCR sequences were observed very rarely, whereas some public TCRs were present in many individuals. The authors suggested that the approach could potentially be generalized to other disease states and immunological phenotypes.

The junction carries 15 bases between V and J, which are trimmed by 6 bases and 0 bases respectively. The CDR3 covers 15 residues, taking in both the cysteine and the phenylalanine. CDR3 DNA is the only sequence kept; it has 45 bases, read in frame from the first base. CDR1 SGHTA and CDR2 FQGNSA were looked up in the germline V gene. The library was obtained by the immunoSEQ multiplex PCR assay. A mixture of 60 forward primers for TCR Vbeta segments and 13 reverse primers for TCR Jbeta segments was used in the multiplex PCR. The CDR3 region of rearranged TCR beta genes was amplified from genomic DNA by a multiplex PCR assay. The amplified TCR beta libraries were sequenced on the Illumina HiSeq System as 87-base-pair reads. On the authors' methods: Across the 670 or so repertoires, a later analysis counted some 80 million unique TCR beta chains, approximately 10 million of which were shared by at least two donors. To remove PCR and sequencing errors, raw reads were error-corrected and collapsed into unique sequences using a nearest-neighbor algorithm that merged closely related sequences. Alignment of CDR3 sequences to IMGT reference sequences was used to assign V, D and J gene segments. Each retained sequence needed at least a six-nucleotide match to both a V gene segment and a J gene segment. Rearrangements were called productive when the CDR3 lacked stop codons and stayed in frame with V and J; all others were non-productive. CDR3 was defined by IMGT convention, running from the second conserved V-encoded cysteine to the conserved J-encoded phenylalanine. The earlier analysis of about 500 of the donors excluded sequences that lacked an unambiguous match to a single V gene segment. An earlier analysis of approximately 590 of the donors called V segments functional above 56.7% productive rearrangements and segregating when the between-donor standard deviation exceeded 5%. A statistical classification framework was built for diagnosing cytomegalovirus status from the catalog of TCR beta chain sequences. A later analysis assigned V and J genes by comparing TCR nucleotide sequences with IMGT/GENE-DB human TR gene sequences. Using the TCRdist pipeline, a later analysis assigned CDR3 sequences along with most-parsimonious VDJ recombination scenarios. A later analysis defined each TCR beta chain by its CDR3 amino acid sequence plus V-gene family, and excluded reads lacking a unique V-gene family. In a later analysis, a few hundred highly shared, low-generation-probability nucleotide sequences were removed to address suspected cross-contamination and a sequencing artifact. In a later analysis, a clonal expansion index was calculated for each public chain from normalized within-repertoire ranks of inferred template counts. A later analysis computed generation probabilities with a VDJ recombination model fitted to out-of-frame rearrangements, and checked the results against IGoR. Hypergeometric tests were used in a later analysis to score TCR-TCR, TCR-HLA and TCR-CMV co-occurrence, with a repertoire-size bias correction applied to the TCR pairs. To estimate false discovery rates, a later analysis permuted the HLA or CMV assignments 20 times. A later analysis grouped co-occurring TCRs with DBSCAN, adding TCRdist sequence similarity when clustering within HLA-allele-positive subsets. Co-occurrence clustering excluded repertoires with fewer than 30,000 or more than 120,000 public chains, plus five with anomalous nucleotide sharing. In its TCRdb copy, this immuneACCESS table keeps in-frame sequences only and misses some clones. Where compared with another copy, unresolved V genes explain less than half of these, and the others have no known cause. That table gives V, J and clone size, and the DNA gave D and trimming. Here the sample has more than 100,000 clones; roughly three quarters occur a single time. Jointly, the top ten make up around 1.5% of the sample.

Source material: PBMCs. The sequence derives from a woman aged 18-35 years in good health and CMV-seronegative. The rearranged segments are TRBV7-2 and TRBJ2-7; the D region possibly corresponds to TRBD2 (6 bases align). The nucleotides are TGTGCCAGCAGTCTTTCGGGACTTTCCTCCTACGAGCAGTACTTC. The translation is CASSLSGLSSYEQYF.